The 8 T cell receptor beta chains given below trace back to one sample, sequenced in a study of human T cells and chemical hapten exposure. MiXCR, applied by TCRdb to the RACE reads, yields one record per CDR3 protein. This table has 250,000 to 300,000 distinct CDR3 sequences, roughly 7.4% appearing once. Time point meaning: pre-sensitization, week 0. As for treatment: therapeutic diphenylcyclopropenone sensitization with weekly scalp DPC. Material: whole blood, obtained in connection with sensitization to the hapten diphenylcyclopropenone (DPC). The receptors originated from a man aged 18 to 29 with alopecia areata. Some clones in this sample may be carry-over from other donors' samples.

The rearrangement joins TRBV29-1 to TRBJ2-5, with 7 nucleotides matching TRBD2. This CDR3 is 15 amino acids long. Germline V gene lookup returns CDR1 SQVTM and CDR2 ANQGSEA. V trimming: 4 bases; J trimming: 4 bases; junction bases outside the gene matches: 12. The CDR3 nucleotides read TGCAGCGTTGGGCCGCGGGCGGGGGACTCAGAGACCCAGTACTTC. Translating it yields CSVGPRAGDSETQYF.

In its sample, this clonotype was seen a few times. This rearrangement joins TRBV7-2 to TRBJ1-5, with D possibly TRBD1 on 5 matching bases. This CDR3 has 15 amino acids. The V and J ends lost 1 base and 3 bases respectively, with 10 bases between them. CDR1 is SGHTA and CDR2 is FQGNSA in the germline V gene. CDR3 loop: CASSLEGTTNQPQHF. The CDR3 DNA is TGTGCCAGCAGCTTAGAAGGGACTACCAATCAGCCCCAGCATTTT.

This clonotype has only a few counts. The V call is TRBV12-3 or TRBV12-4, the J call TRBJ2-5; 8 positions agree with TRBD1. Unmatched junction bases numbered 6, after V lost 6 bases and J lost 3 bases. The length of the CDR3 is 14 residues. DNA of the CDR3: TGTGCCAGCAGCCGTGACAGGGGTAAAGAGACCCAGTACTTC. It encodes CASSRDRGKETQYF.

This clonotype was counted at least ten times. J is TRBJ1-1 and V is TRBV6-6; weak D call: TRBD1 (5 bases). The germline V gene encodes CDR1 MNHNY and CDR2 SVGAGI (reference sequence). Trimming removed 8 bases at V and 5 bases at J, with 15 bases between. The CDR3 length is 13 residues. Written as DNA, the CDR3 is TGTGCCAGCTCCGGGGCGTCGGTGACTGAAGCTTTCTTT. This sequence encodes CASSGASVTEAFF.

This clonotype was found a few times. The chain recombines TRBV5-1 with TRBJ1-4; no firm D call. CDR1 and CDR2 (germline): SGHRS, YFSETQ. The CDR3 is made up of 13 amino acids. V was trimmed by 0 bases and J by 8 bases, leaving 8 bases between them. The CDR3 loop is CASSLGVDEKLFF. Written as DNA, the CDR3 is TGCGCCAGCAGCTTGGGAGTGGACGAAAAACTGTTTTTT.

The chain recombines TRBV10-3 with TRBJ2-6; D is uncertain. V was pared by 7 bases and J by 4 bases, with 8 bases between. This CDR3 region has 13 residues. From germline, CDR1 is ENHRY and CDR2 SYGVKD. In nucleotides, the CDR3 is TGTGCCATCAATGCGGCCGGGGCCAACGTCCTGACTTTC. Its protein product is CAINAAGANVLTF.

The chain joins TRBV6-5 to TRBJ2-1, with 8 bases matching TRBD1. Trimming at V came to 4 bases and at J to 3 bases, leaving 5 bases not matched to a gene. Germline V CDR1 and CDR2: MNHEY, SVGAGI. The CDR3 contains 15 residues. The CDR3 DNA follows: TGTGCCAGCAGTTTGGACAGGGCTCTCTACAATGAGCAGTTCTTC. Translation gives CASSLDRALYNEQFF.

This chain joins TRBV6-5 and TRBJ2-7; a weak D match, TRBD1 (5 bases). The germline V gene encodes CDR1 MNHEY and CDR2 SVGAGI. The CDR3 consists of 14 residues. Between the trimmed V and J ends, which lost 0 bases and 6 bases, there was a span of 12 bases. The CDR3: CASSYSQGLGEQYV. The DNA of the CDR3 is TGTGCCAGCAGTTACTCGCAGGGTTTGGGCGAGCAGTACGTC.